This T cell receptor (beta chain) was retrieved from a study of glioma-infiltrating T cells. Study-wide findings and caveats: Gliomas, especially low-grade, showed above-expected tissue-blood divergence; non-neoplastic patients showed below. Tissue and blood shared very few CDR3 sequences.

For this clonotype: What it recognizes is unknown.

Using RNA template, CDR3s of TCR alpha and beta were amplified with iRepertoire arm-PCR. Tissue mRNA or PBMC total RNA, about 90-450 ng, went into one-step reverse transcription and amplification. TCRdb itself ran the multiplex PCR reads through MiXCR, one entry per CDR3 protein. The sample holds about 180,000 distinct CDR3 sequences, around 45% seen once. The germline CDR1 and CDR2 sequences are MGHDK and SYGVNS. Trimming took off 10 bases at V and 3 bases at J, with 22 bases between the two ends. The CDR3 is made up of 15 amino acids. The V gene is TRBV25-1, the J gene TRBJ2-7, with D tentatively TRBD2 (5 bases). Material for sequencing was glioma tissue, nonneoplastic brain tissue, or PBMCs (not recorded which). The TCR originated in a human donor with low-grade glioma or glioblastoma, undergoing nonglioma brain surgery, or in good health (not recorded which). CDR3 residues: CATTEFRGSRYEQYF. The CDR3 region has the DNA TGTGCCACCACAGAATTTAGAGGGTCCCGCTACGAGCAGTACTTC.